Below, 5 T cell receptor beta chains from the same sample are listed, as sequenced in a study of monozygotic twins with inflammatory bowel disease. TCRdb derives one entry per CDR3 protein from the 5' RACE reads, leaving out DNA. This repertoire includes nearly 450,000 distinct CDR3 sequences. Material: blood. Receptors originate from a human donor with ulcerative colitis or Crohn's disease, or a healthy co-twin of an affected twin (not recorded which).

The chain links TRBV2 to TRBJ2-2; TCRdb proposes TRBD2, but this gene call is untestable without DNA. Germline loops: CDR1 SNHLY, CDR2 FYNNEI. The CDR3 length is 16 residues. CDR3 in amino acids: CASRTSGTTNTGELFF.

The chain carries TRBV5-1 and TRBJ2-7; TCRdb selects TRBD2, and the lack of DNA leaves this call unchecked. CDR1 and CDR2 from the germline V gene are SGHRS and YFSETQ. The CDR3 totals 17 residues. The CDR3 spells CASSLVHTSGSSYEQYF.

The V call is TRBV7-2, the J call TRBJ2-7; TCRdb calls TRBD2, which cannot be checked without DNA. Germline-derived CDR1 and CDR2 are SGHTA and FQGNSA. The CDR3 covers 16 residues. CDR3 in amino acids: CASSLGAGFSSYEQYF.

The chain employs TRBV25-1 and TRBJ1-1; TCRdb's D call, TRBD1, is unchecked because there is no DNA. The CDR3 has 15 residues. Germline assignment: CDR1 MGHDK and CDR2 SYGVNS. CDR3 loop: CASSTPGTGHTEAFF.

The rearrangement uses TRBV20-1 and TRBJ2-1. The CDR3 consists of 16 residues. Germline assignment: CDR1 DFQATT and CDR2 SNEGSKA (reference sequence). The CDR3 reads CSALLLAGAAYNEQFF.